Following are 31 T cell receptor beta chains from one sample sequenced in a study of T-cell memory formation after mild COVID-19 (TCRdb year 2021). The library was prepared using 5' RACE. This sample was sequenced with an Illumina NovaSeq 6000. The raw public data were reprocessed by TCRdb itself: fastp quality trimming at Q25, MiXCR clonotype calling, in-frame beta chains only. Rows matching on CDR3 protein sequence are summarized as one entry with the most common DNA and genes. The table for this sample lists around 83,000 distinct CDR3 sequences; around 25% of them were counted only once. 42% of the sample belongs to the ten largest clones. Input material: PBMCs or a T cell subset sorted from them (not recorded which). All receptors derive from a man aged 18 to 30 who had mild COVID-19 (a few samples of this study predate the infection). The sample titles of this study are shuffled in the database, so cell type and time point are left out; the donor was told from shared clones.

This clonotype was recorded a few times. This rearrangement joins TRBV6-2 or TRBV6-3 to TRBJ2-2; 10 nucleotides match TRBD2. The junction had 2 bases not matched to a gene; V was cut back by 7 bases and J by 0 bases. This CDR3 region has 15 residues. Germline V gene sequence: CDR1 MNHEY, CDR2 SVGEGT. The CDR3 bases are TGTGCCAGCAATGGACTAGCGGCGAACACCGGGGAGCTGTTTTTT. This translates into CASNGLAANTGELFF.

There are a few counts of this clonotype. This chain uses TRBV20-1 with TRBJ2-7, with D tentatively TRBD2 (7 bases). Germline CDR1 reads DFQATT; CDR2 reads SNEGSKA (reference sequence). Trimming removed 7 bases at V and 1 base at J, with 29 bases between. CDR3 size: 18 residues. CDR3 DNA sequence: TGCAGTGGTCGGGGTTCGGGGGGCAAGGGGAAACCTTCCTACGAGCAGTACTTC. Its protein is CSGRGSGGKGKPSYEQYF.

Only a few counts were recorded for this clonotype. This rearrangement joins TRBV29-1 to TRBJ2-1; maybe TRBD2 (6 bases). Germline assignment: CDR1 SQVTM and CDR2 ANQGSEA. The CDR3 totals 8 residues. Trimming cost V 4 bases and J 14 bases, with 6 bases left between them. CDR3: CSVGGEFF. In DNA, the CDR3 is TGCAGCGTTGGGGGGGAGTTCTTC.

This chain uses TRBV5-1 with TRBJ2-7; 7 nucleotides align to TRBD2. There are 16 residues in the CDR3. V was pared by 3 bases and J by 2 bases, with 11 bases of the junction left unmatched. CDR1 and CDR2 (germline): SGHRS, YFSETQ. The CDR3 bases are TGCGCCAGCAGCTCCGCCTCTGCGGGGGTCCCCTACGAGCAGTACTTC. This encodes CASSSASAGVPYEQYF.

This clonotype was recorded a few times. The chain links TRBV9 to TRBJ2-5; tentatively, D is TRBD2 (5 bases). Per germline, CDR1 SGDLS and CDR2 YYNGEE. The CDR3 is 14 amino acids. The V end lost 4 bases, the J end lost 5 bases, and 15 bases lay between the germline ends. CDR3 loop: CASSPAVGRETQYF. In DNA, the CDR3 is TGTGCCAGCAGCCCAGCGGTGGGTAGGGAGACCCAGTACTTC.

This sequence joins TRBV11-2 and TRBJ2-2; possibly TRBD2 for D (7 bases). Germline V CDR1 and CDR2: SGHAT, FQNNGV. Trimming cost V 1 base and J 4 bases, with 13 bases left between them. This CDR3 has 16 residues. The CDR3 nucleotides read TGTGCCAGCAGCTTAGTGGGGGGGCGCGTCACCGGGGAGCTGTTTTTT. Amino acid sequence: CASSLVGGRVTGELFF.

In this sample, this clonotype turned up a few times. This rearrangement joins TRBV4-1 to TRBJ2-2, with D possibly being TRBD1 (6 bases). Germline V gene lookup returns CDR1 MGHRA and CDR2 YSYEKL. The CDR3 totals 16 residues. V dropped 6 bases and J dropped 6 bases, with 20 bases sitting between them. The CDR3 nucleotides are TGCGCCAGCAGAGGTGCTAACAGGGTGATCGCCGGGGAGCTGTTTTTT. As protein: CASRGANRVIAGELFF.

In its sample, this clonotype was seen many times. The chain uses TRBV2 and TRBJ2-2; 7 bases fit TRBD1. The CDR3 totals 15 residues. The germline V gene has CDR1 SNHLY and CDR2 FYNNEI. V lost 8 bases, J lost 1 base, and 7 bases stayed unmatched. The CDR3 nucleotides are TGTGCCAGCGTAACAGGGGCACTGAACACCGGGGAGCTGTTTTTT. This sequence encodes CASVTGALNTGELFF.

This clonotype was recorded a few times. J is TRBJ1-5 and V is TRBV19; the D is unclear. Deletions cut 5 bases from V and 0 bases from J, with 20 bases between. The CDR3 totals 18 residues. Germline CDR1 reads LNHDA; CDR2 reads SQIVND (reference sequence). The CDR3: CASSPALGNRYSNQPQHF. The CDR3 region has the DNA TGTGCCAGTAGTCCTGCTTTAGGTAACCGTTATAGCAATCAGCCCCAGCATTTT.

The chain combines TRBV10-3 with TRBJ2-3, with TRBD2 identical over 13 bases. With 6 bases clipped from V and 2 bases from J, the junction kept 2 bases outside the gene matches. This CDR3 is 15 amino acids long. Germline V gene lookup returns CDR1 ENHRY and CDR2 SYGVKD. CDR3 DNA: TGTGCCATCAGGGGACTAGCGGGGACCACAGATACGCAGTATTTT. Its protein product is CAIRGLAGTTDTQYF.

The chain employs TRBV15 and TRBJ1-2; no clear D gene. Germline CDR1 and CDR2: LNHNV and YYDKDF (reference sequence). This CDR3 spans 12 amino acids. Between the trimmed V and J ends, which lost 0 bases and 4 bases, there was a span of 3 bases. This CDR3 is CATSRESYGYTF. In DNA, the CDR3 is TGTGCCACCAGCAGAGAATCCTATGGCTACACCTTC.

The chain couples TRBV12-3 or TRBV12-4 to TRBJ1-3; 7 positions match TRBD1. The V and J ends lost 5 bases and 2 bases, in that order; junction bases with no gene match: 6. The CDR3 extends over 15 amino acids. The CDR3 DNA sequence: TGTGCCAGCAGTACCAGGGGGGGAGCTGGAAACACCATATATTTT. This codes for CASSTRGGAGNTIYF.

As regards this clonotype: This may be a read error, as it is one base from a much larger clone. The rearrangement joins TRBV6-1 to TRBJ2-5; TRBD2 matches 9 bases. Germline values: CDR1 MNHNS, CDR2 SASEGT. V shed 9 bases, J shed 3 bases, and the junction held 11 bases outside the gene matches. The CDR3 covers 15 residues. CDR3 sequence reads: CARSRIAGEEETQYF. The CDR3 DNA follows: TGTGCCAGAAGCCGGATAGCGGGGGAGGAAGAGACCCAGTACTTC.

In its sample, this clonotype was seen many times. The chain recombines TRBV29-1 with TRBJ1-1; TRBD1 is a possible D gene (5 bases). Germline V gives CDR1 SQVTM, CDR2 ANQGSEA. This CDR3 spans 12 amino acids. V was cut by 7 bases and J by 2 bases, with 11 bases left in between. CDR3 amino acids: CSADDSNTEAFF. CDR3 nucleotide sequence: TGCAGCGCTGACGACAGTAACACTGAAGCTTTCTTT. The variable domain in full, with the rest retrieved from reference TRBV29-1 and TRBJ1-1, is SAVISQKPSRDICQRGTSLTIQCQVDSQVTMMFWYRQQPGQSLTLIATANQGSEATYESGFVIDKFPISRPNLTFSTLTVSNMSPEDSSIYLCSADDSNTEAFFGQGTRLTVV.

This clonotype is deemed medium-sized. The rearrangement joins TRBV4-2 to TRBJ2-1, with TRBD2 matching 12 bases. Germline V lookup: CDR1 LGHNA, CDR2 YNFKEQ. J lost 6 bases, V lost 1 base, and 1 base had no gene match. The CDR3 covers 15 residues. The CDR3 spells CASSQASGGANEQFF. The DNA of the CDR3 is TGTGCCAGCAGCCAAGCTAGCGGGGGGGCCAATGAGCAGTTCTTC.

CDR3 nucleotides: TGTGCCAGCGGAAACGGGCGAGAGACCCAGTACTTC. It specifies CASGNGRETQYF. This chain links TRBV12-3 or TRBV12-4 with TRBJ2-5; D unresolved. With 8 bases removed from V and 4 bases from J, the gap between germline ends came to 11 bases. The CDR3 extends over 12 amino acids.

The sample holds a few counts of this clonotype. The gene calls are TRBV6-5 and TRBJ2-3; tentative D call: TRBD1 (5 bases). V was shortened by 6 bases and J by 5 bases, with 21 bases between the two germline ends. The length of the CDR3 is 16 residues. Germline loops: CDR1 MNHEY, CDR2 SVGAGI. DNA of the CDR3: TGTGCCAGCAGCCCCCAGACCAGGATCGGACAAGATACGCAGTATTTT. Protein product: CASSPQTRIGQDTQYF.

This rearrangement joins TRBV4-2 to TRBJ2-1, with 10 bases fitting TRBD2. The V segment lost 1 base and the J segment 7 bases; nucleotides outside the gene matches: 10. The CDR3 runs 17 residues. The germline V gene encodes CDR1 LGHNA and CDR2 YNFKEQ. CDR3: CASSQGAGGPFRNEQFF. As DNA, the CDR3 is TGTGCCAGCAGCCAAGGAGCGGGGGGGCCCTTTCGGAATGAGCAGTTCTTC.

CDR3 bases: TGCAGCGACTCAACAGGGGGCATTGAAGCTTTCTTT. It codes for CSDSTGGIEAFF. V and J are TRBV29-1 and TRBJ1-1, with TRBD1 matching over 9 bases. The CDR3 extends over 12 amino acids. CDR1 and CDR2 (germline): SQVTM, ANQGSEA. The J segment lost 7 bases and the V segment lost 7 bases, leaving 7 bases of the junction unmatched.

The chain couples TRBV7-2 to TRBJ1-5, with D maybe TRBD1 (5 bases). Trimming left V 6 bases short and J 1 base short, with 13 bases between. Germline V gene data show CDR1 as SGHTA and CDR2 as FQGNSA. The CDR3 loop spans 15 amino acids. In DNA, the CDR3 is TGTGCCAGCAGGCCCTCTGGGGCCAGCAATCAGCCCCAGCATTTT. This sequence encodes CASRPSGASNQPQHF.

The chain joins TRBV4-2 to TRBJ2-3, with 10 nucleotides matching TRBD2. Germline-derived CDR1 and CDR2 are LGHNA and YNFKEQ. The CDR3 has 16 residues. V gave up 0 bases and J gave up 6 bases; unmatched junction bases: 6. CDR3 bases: TGTGCCAGCAGCCAAGAGGCAGCGGGGGGGCAGGATACGCAGTATTTT. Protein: CASSQEAAGGQDTQYF.

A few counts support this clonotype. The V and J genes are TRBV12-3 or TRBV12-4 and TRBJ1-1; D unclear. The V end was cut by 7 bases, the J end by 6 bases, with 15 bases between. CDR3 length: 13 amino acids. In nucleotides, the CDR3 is TGTGCCAGCACCCGGGGTGGGGAGGCTGAAGCTTTCTTT. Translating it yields CASTRGGEAEAFF.

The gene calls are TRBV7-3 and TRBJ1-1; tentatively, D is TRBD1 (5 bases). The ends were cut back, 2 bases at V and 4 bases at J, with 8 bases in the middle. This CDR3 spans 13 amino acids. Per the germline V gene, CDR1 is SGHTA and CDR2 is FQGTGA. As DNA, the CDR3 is TGTGCCAGCAGCTTATGGGGGGGCACTGAAGCTTTCTTT. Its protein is CASSLWGGTEAFF.

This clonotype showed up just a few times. In DNA, the CDR3 is TGTGCCAGCAGACCCCCAGGGGTTCGGTCCTACGAGCAGTACTTC. It encodes CASRPPGVRSYEQYF. The rearrangement links TRBV7-9 to TRBJ2-7, with D maybe TRBD1 (6 bases). The CDR3 consists of 15 residues. Germline loops: CDR1 SEHNR, CDR2 FQNEAQ (reference sequence). Trimming stripped 6 bases from V and 1 base from J, with 16 bases between.

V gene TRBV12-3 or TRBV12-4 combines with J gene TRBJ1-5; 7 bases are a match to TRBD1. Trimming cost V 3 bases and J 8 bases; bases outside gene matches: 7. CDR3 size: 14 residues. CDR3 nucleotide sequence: TGTGCCAGCAGTTTTGGGGACAGCCTAAAGCCCCAGCATTTT. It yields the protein CASSFGDSLKPQHF.

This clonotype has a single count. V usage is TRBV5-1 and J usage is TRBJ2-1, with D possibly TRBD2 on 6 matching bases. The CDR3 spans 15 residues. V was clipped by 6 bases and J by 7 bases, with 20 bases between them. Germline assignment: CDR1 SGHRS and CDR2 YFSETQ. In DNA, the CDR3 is TGCGCCAGCAAACCTAGCCGGGACTCCATAAATGAGCAGTTCTTC. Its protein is CASKPSRDSINEQFF.

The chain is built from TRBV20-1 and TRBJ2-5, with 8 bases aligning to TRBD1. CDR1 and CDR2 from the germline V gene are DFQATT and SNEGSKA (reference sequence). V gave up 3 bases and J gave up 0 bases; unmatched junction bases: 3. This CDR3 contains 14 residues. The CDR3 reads CSARDRDYQETQYF. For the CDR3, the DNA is TGCAGTGCTAGGGACAGGGACTACCAAGAGACCCAGTACTTC.

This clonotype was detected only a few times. The CDR3: CASSPNPAAVPDTQYF. The CDR3 coding sequence is TGTGCCAGCAGCCCAAATCCAGCAGCGGTCCCAGATACGCAGTATTTT. V and J are TRBV7-3 and TRBJ2-3, with TRBD2 as a possible D gene (5 bases). V lost 5 bases and J 4 bases, leaving 19 bases between the germline ends. Germline V lookup: CDR1 SGHTA, CDR2 FQGTGA. The CDR3 extends over 16 amino acids.

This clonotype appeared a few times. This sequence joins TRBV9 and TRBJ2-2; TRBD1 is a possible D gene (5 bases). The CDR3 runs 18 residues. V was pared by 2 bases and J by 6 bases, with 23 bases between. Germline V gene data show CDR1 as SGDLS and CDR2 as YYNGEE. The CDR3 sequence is CASSVAGRVSPRAGELFF. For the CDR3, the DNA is TGTGCCAGCAGCGTGGCAGGCAGGGTATCCCCCAGGGCCGGGGAGCTGTTTTTT.

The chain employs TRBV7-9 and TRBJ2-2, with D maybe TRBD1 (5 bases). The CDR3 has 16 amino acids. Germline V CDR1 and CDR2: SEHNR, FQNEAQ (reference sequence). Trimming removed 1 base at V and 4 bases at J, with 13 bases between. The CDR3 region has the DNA TGTGCCAGCAGCTTAGAAGGCTCAGGGTTCACCGGGGAGCTGTTTTTT. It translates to CASSLEGSGFTGELFF.

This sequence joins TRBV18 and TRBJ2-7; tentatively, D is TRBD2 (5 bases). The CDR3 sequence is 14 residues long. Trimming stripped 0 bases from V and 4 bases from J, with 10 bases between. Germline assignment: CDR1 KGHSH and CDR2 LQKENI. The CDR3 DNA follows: TGTGCCAGCTCACCACCCGGTCGAGGGTACGAGCAGTACGTC. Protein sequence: CASSPPGRGYEQYV.